What follows are 31 T cell receptor beta chains derived from one specimen sequenced in a study of beta chain features in type 1 diabetes. Whole-study results and caveats: The study found moderately but significantly shorter TCRB CDR3s in all four CD4+ subsets of Type 1 diabetes patients.

Antigen specificity for these receptors is unknown. Reverse transcribing all isolated RNA meant expressed TCRB transcripts were sequenced. Clones were read by immunoSEQ multiplex PCR, and TCRdb kept only the in-frame ones, dropping some. The sample holds fewer than 350,000 clones, 15% seen once. Sequencing was carried out using naive CD4+ T cells from blood. The source of these receptors is a man aged 18 to 29 with type 1 diabetes.

This clone was counted between two and nine times. This rearrangement joins TRBV19 to TRBJ2-3, with TRBD2 matching 8 bases. This CDR3 has 16 amino acids. V lost 3 bases and J lost 4; bases outside the gene matches: 9. Germline assignment: CDR1 LNHDA and CDR2 SQIVND (reference sequence). In nucleotides, the CDR3 is TGTGCCAGTAGTATGAACCCAGCGGGAGCTCCAGATACGCAGTATTTT. Encoded protein: CASSMNPAGAPDTQYF.

The chain uses TRBV5-1 and TRBJ2-1, with D possibly being TRBD2 (7 bases). Germline V gene sequence: CDR1 SGHRS, CDR2 YFSETQ. The CDR3 is 20 residues long. V was cut by 4 bases and J by 9 bases, with 35 bases left in between. The CDR3 sequence is CASSPGLRGRAGKIVREQFF. The CDR3 coding sequence is TGCGCCAGCAGCCCCGGCCTTAGGGGGAGGGCCGGTAAAATAGTACGTGAGCAGTTCTTC.

J is TRBJ1-6 and V is TRBV30; D not resolved. V was trimmed by 1 base and J by 13 bases, leaving 8 bases between them. The CDR3 is made up of 11 amino acids. Looked up from germline, CDR1 is GTSNPN and CDR2 is SVGIG (reference sequence). CDR3 nucleotide sequence: TGTGCCTGGAGTGCCGGAGGGCCCCTCCACTTT. Translation: CAWSAGGPLHF.

This clone showed up just a few times. This sequence joins TRBV7-2 and TRBJ2-7, with a weak D call TRBD2 (5 bases). Germline V CDR1 and CDR2: SGHTA, FQGNSA. CDR3 length: 15 residues. Trimming stripped 2 bases from V and 5 bases from J, with 16 bases between. CDR3 in DNA: TGTGCCAGCAGCTTAAGTTCGGCCCCGAGGGACGAGCAGTACTTC. Its translation is CASSLSSAPRDEQYF. Supplemented by reference TRBV7-2 and TRBJ2-7, the full variable domain reads GAGVSQSPSNKVTEKGKDVELRCDPISGHTALYWYRQSLGQGLEFLIYFQGNSAPDKSGLPSDRFSAERTGGSVSTLTIQRTQQEDSAVYLCASSLSSAPRDEQYFGPGTRLTVT.

The rearrangement links TRBV30 to TRBJ1-1; the D is unclear. V dropped 0 bases and J dropped 5 bases, with 22 bases sitting between them. The length of the CDR3 is 17 residues. Germline lookup yields CDR1 GTSNPN and CDR2 SVGIG (reference sequence). Here the CDR3 DNA reads TGTGCCTGGAGTGTAGCCGTCGCGCCTAGGGCGGGAACTGAAGCTTTCTTT. Its protein product is CAWSVAVAPRAGTEAFF.

The chain combines TRBV4-2 with TRBJ2-7; possibly TRBD1 for D (6 bases). With 0 bases removed from V and 2 bases from J, the gap between germline ends came to 11 bases. Germline V CDR1 and CDR2: LGHNA, YNFKEQ. There are 15 residues in the CDR3. The CDR3 nucleotides read TGTGCCAGCAGCCAAGAGAAGACAGGTACCTACGAGCAGTACTTC. Translated: CASSQEKTGTYEQYF.

V is TRBV29-1 and J is TRBJ1-1; TRBD1 might be the D (6 bases). The length of the CDR3 is 12 residues. Per the germline V gene, CDR1 is SQVTM and CDR2 is ANQGSEA. Trimming removed 7 bases from V and 5 bases from J, with 14 bases in between. CDR3 nucleotides: TGCAGCGGCGTAGGGGGGGGAACTGAAGCTTTCTTT. Its protein product is CSGVGGGTEAFF.

This clone showed up just a few times. This chain links TRBV5-4 with TRBJ1-2; D not resolved. The germline gives CDR1 SGHNT, CDR2 YYREEE (reference sequence). V lost 0 bases, J lost 8 bases, and 11 bases lay in between. This CDR3 has 13 residues. This CDR3 is CASSLEVAGGYTF. CDR3 DNA sequence: TGTGCCAGCAGCTTGGAGGTGGCGGGCGGCTACACCTTC.

This clone was observed a few times. The CDR3 region has the DNA TGTGCCATCAGGAACGCGGGGGCCTACGAGCAGTACTTC. Its translation: CAIRNAGAYEQYF. The J gene is TRBJ2-7, the V gene TRBV10-3, with TRBD2 matching 7 bases. Losses at the gene ends were 6 bases for V and 2 bases for J; bases not matched to a gene: 4. The V gene's germline CDR1 is ENHRY and CDR2 SYGVKD. The CDR3 spans 13 residues.

V and J are TRBV6-1 and TRBJ2-7; TRBD1 matches at 8 bases. Trimming at V came to 11 bases and at J to 6 bases, leaving 9 bases not matched to a gene. This CDR3 has 12 residues. CDR1 and CDR2 (germline): MNHNS, SASEGT. The DNA of the CDR3 is TGTGCCTGTTCCCGGGACAGGTCCGAGCAGTACTTC. Its protein product is CACSRDRSEQYF.

This clone has a handful of counts. J is TRBJ1-5 and V is TRBV4-3; tentative D call: TRBD1 (5 bases). The CDR3 contains 17 residues. V dropped 0 bases and J dropped 4 bases, with 16 bases sitting between them. The germline V gene encodes CDR1 LGHNA and CDR2 YSLEER. CDR3 coding DNA: TGCGCCAGCAGCCAAGATCCGGGGGGTGGGGGGAATCAGCCCCAGCATTTT. Translating it yields CASSQDPGGGGNQPQHF.

This clone was counted between two and nine times. The chain combines TRBV13 with TRBJ1-2, with D unclear. Germline CDR1 reads PRHDT; CDR2 reads FYEKMQ (reference sequence). The CDR3 runs 14 residues. With 0 bases removed from V and 5 bases from J, the gap between germline ends came to 10 bases. The CDR3 nucleotides read TGTGCCAGCAGCTTAGGGAGTCCGCCGTATGGCTACACCTTC. Its protein product is CASSLGSPPYGYTF. The full variable domain, rest sourced from reference TRBV13 and TRBJ1-2, is AAGVIQSPRHLIKEKRETATLKCYPIPRHDTVYWYQQGPGQDPQFLISFYEKMQSDKGSIPDRFSAQQFSDYHSELNMSSLELGDSALYFCASSLGSPPYGYTFGSGTRLTVV.

The chain joins TRBV11-2 to TRBJ2-1; 12 bases fit TRBD1. The V gene's germline CDR1 is SGHAT and CDR2 FQNNGV. The CDR3 spans 16 residues. V lost 3 bases to trimming and J lost 6 bases; unmatched junction nucleotides: 6. The CDR3 region has the DNA TGTGCCAGCAGCTTCTCCGGGACAGGGGGCTTCAATGAGCAGTTCTTC. Translation: CASSFSGTGGFNEQFF.

A remark on this clone: In the same sample, other DNA sequences code for this CDR3. The chain combines TRBV7-9 with TRBJ2-7, with unresolved D. Germline lookup yields CDR1 SEHNR and CDR2 FQNEAQ (reference sequence). Trimming stripped 1 base from V and 7 bases from J, with 5 bases between. The CDR3 extends over 11 amino acids. The CDR3 here is CASSLGLEQYF. The CDR3 DNA is TGTGCCAGCAGCTTAGGTCTAGAGCAGTACTTC.

As DNA, the CDR3 is TGTGCCATCAGTGAGACACCTTACGAGCAGTACTTC. It is translated as CAISETPYEQYF. V gene TRBV10-3 combines with J gene TRBJ2-7; D gene uncertain. Trimming removed 2 bases from V and 4 bases from J, with 6 bases in between. The CDR3 runs 12 residues. Germline V gene sequence: CDR1 ENHRY, CDR2 SYGVKD.

The chain links TRBV7-9 to TRBJ2-7; TRBD1 aligns across 7 bases. The germline gives CDR1 SEHNR, CDR2 FQNEAQ (reference sequence). V lost 4 bases and J lost 4; bases outside the gene matches: 10. The length of the CDR3 is 15 residues. The DNA for the CDR3 is TGTGCCAGCAGCTCTCCGGGACAGCTAACTTACGAGCAGTACTTC. This translates into CASSSPGQLTYEQYF. Using reference TRBV7-9 and TRBJ2-7 for the parts outside the CDR3, the full variable domain is DTGVSQNPRHKITKRGQNVTFRCDPISEHNRLYWYRQTLGQGPEFLTYFQNEAQLEKSRLLSDRFSAERPKGSFSTLEIQRTEQGDSAMYLCASSSPGQLTYEQYFGPGTRLTVT.

This clone was counted between two and nine times. The chain uses TRBV6-5 and TRBJ2-7; D is unresolved. Trimming took off 0 bases at V and 6 bases at J, with 6 bases between the two ends. CDR3 length equals 12 residues. CDR1 and CDR2 (germline): MNHEY, SVGAGI. The CDR3 here is CASSYSSGEQYF. CDR3 DNA sequence: TGTGCCAGCAGTTACTCGTCAGGCGAGCAGTACTTC.

This rearrangement joins TRBV19 to TRBJ1-2; D remains unclear. The CDR3 covers 14 residues. Per the germline V gene, CDR1 is LNHDA and CDR2 is SQIVND (reference sequence). Trimming took 3 bases from V and 8 from J, leaving 16 bases between them. Here the CDR3 DNA reads TGTGCCAGTAGTATTATGGCCCCCAGAGGAGGCTACACCTTC. Protein product: CASSIMAPRGGYTF.

This clone was recorded a few times. The chain links TRBV7-9 to TRBJ2-1; maybe TRBD2 (6 bases). Germline values: CDR1 SEHNR, CDR2 FQNEAQ (reference sequence). The CDR3 is 13 residues long. Trimming removed 2 bases from V and 7 bases from J, with 9 bases in between. CDR3 loop: CASSLSGGNEQFF. CDR3 sequence (DNA): TGTGCCAGCAGCTTAAGTGGAGGGAATGAGCAGTTCTTC.

CDR3 sequence: CASRTGLGSPLHF. CDR3 coding DNA: TGTGCCAGCAGGACAGGGCTTGGCTCACCCCTCCACTTT. The V gene is TRBV6-5, the J gene TRBJ1-6, with 7 bases fitting TRBD1. V shed 6 bases, J shed 10 bases, and the junction held 6 bases outside the gene matches. Germline V gene sequence: CDR1 MNHEY, CDR2 SVGAGI. This CDR3 spans 13 amino acids.

The CDR3 loop is CASSFSIPPRQPQHF. CDR3 bases: TGTGCCAGCAGTTTTAGTATCCCGCCACGGCAGCCCCAGCATTTT. The rearrangement uses TRBV28 and TRBJ1-5; D is unresolved. The CDR3 has 15 amino acids. Germline values: CDR1 MDHEN, CDR2 SYDVKM. The V end was cut by 3 bases, the J end by 7 bases, with 16 bases between.

In this sample, this clone turned up once. The chain links TRBV7-6 to TRBJ2-7; TRBD2 matches at 11 bases. Germline lookup yields CDR1 SGHVS and CDR2 FNYEAQ. Trimming removed 3 bases from V and 3 bases from J; junction bases left unmatched: 10. The CDR3 runs to 17 residues. DNA for the CDR3: TGTGCCAGCAGCTTCGGTGCCCTAGCGGGGGGCTTCTACGAGCAGTACTTC. Translated: CASSFGALAGGFYEQYF.

V gene TRBV6-5 combines with J gene TRBJ1-1, with D uncertain. The CDR3 covers 12 residues. The V and J ends lost 6 bases and 2 bases respectively, with 7 bases between them. CDR1 and CDR2 from the germline V gene are MNHEY and SVGAGI. The DNA of the CDR3 is TGTGCCAGCAGGGCGGCCAACACTGAAGCTTTCTTT. Amino acid sequence: CASRAANTEAFF.

The chain recombines TRBV27 with TRBJ2-1, with D unclear. The germline V and J ends were trimmed by 7 bases and 13 bases, with 17 bases remaining between them. CDR3 length: 12 amino acids. Looked up from germline, CDR1 is MNHEY and CDR2 is SMNVEV (reference sequence). CDR3 sequence reads: CASTPLSTLQFF. CDR3 bases: TGTGCCAGCACCCCCTTGAGTACCCTCCAGTTCTTC.

This rearrangement joins TRBV7-8 to TRBJ1-4, with a possible D match to TRBD1 (6 bases). This CDR3 is built from 13 residues. The germline gives CDR1 SGHVS, CDR2 FQNEAQ. The V and J ends lost 4 bases and 5 bases respectively, with 8 bases between them. The CDR3 loop reads CASSSDRNEKLFF. CDR3 in DNA: TGTGCCAGCAGCTCTGACAGGAATGAAAAACTGTTTTTT.

The chain is built from TRBV18 and TRBJ2-3; TRBD1 might be the D (8 bases). The V gene lost 3 bases and the J gene lost 4 bases, with 17 bases spanning the gap. CDR1 and CDR2 (germline): KGHSH, LQKENI. The CDR3 sequence is 16 residues long. The CDR3 region has the DNA TGTGCCAGCTCACCCTGGACGGGGGGACAGGCAGATACGCAGTATTTT. Translating it yields CASSPWTGGQADTQYF.

Only a few counts were recorded for this clone. CDR3 residues: CATSRDLQAGETQYF. CDR3 in DNA: TGTGCCACCAGCAGAGATCTCCAGGCTGGGGAGACCCAGTACTTC. This rearrangement joins TRBV15 to TRBJ2-5, with unresolved D. Germline V gives CDR1 LNHNV, CDR2 YYDKDF (reference sequence). The CDR3 runs to 15 residues. V shed 0 bases and J shed 5 bases, with 13 bases lying between them.

CDR3 nucleotides: TGTGCCAGCAGCCGGACTAGCGGGGAGACCCAGTACTTC. Its protein is CASSRTSGETQYF. The V and J genes are TRBV5-4 and TRBJ2-5, with 11 bases aligning to TRBD2. The CDR3 has 13 amino acids. The germline CDR1 and CDR2 sequences are SGHNT and YYREEE (reference sequence). V was clipped by 4 bases and J by 5 bases; unmatched bases: 1.

This clone has a handful of counts. The gene calls are TRBV28 and TRBJ2-7, with a weak D call TRBD2 (5 bases). The CDR3 covers 12 residues. Germline CDR1 and CDR2: MDHEN and SYDVKM. Trimming took 9 bases from V and 0 from J, leaving 9 bases between them. The CDR3 spells CASAGNSYEQYF. In nucleotides, the CDR3 is TGTGCCAGTGCCGGGAACTCCTACGAGCAGTACTTC.

This clone has more than one count but fewer than ten. This sequence joins TRBV18 and TRBJ2-7; weak D call: TRBD1 (6 bases). This CDR3 is 16 amino acids long. V lost 3 bases and J lost 1, with 16 bases in between. Germline V gene sequence: CDR1 KGHSH, CDR2 LQKENI. In DNA, the CDR3 is TGTGCCAGCTCACCGGTACAGGGTAAAGGTTCCTACGAGCAGTACTTC. Its protein is CASSPVQGKGSYEQYF. Together with reference TRBV18 and TRBJ2-7, the CDR3 gives the full variable domain: NAGVMQNPRHLVRRRGQEARLRCSPMKGHSHVYWYRQLPEEGLKFMVYLQKENIIDESGMPKERFSAEFPKEGPSILRIQQVVRGDSAAYFCASSPVQGKGSYEQYFGPGTRLTVT.

The chain links TRBV5-1 to TRBJ2-3, with a weak D call TRBD1 (5 bases). CDR1 and CDR2 (germline): SGHRS, YFSETQ. Trimming took 3 bases from V and 4 from J, leaving 12 bases between them. This CDR3 contains 14 residues. Written as DNA, the CDR3 is TGCGCCAGCAGCTGGGGCCTTTTACCAGATACGCAGTATTTT. Encoded protein: CASSWGLLPDTQYF. Together with reference TRBV5-1 and TRBJ2-3, the CDR3 gives the full variable domain: KAGVTQTPRYLIKTRGQQVTLSCSPISGHRSVSWYQQTPGQGLQFLFEYFSETQRNKGNFPGRFSGRQFSNSRSEMNVSTLELGDSALYLCASSWGLLPDTQYFGPGTRLTVL.